This T cell receptor beta chain emerged from a study of PD-L1 blockade in urothelial cancer. V was shortened by 1 base and J by 0 bases, with 5 bases between the two germline ends. There are 14 residues in the CDR3. CDR1 and CDR2 (germline): SGHRS, YFSETQ. Data came from immunoSEQ multiplex PCR; TCRdb stores just in-frame clones and leaves some out. This sample carries approximately 30,000 clones, around 86% of them seen once, and the ten largest clones take 2% to 2.5%. The sample in question was PBMCs, obtained around atezolizumab (anti-PD-L1) treatment. The chain is built from TRBV5-1 and TRBJ2-1; D uncertain. The sequence derives from a man aged 50 to 60 with urothelial cancer. The CDR3, as DNA: TGCGCCAGCAGCTTGCGGAGCTCCTACAATGAGCAGTTCTTC. It translates to CASSLRSSYNEQFF. Using reference TRBV5-1 and TRBJ2-1 for the parts outside the CDR3, the full variable domain is KAGVTQTPRYLIKTRGQQVTLSCSPISGHRSVSWYQQTPGQGLQFLFEYFSETQRNKGNFPGRFSGRQFSNSRSEMNVSTLELGDSALYLCASSLRSSYNEQFFGPGTRLTVL.